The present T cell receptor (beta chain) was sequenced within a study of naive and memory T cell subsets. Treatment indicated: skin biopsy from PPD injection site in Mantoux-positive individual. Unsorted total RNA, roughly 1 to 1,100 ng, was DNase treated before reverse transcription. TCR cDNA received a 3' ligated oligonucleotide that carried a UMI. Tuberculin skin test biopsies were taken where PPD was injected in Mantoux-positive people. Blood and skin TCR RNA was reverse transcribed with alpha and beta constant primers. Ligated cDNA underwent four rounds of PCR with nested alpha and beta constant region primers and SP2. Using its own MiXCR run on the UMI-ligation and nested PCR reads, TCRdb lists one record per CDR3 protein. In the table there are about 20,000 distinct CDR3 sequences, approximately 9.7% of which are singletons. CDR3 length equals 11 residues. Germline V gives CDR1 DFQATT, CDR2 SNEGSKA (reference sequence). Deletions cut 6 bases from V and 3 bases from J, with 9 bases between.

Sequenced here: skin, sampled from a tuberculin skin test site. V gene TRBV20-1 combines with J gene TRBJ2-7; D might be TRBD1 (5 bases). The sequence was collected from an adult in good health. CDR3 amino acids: CSALDSYEQYF. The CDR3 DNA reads TGCAGTGCCCTCGACAGCTACGAGCAGTACTTC.